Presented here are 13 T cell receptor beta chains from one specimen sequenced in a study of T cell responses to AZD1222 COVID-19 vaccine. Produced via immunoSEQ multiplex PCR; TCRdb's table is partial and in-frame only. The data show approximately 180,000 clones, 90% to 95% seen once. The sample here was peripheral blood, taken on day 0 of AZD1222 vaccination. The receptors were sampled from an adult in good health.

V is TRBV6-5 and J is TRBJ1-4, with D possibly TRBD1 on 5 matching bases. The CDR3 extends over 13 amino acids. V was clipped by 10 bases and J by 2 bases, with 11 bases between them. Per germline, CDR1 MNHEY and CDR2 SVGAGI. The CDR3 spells CATKGYTNEKLFF. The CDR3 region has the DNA TGTGCCACGAAGGGGTATACTAATGAAAAACTGTTTTTT.

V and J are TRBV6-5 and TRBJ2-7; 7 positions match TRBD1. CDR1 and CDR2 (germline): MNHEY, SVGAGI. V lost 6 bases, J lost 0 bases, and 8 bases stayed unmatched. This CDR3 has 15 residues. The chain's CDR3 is CASRKDRRSSYEQYF. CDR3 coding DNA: TGTGCCAGCAGGAAGGACAGGCGCAGCTCCTACGAGCAGTACTTC.

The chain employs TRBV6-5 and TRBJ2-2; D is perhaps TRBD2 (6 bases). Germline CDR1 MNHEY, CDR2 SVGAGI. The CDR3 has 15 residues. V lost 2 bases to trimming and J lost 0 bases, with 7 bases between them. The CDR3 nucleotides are TGTGCCAGCAGTTACCGCGGGACGAACACCGGGGAGCTGTTTTTT. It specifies CASSYRGTNTGELFF.

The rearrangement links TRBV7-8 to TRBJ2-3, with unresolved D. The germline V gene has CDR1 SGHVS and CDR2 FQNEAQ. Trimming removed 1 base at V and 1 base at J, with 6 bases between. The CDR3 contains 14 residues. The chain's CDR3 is CASSLGSGTDTQYF. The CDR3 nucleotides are TGTGCCAGCAGCTTAGGTTCGGGCACAGATACGCAGTATTTT.

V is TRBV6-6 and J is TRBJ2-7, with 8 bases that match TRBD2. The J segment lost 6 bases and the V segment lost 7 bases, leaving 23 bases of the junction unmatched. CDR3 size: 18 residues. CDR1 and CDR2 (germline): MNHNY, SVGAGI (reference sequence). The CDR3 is CASIRRSGGAETYAEQYF. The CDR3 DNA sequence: TGTGCCAGCATTCGCAGATCGGGGGGGGCAGAAACTTATGCCGAGCAGTACTTC.

The CDR3 DNA reads as TGTGCCTGGAGTGTACAGCAGGTTGAAAAACTGTTTTTT. This gives the protein CAWSVQQVEKLFF. The V call is TRBV30, the J call TRBJ1-4, with D hard to call. The V and J ends lost 0 bases and 7 bases respectively, with 9 bases between them. The germline CDR1 and CDR2 sequences are GTSNPN and SVGIG (reference sequence). This CDR3 has 13 residues.

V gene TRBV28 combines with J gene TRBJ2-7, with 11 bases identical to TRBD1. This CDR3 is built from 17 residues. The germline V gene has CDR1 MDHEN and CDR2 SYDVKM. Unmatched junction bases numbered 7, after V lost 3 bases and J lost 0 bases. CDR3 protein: CASSFGQGAAPSYEQYF. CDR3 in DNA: TGTGCCAGCAGTTTCGGACAGGGGGCTGCCCCCTCCTACGAGCAGTACTTC.

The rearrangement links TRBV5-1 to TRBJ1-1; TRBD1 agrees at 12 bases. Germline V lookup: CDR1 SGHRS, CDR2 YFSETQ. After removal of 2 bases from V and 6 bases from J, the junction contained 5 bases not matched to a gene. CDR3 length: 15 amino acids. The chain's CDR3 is CASSLSGTGGSEAFF. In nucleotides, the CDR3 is TGCGCCAGCAGCTTATCAGGGACAGGGGGCTCTGAAGCTTTCTTT.

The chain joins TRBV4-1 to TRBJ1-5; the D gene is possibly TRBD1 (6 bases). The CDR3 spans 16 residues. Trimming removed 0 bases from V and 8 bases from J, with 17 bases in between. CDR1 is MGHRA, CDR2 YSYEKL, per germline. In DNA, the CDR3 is TGCGCCAGCAGCCAAGAGGGGGCCTTCGGGACCGAGCCCCAGCATTTT. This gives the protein CASSQEGAFGTEPQHF.

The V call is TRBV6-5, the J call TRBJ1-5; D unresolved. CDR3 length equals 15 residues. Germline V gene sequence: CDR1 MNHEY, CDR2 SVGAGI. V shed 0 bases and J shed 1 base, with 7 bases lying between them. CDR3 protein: CASSYSEGSNQPQHF. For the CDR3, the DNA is TGTGCCAGCAGTTACTCCGAGGGCAGCAATCAGCCCCAGCATTTT.

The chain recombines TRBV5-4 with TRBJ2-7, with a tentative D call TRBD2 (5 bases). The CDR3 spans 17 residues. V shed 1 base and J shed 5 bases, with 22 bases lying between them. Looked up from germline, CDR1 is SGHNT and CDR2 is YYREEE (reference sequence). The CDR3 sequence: CASSLSPRAGQRNEQYF. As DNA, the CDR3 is TGTGCCAGCAGCTTGTCACCTCGGGCCGGCCAGCGGAACGAGCAGTACTTC.

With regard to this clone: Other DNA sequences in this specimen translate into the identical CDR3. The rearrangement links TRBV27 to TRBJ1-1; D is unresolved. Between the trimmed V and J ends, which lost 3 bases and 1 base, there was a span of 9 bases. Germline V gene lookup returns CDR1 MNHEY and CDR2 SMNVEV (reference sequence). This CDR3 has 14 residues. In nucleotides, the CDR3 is TGTGCCAGCAGTTTGTCAAGGGCGAACACTGAAGCTTTCTTT. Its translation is CASSLSRANTEAFF.

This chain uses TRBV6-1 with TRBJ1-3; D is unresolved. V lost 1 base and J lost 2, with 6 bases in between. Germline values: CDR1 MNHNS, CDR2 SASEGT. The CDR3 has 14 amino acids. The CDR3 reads CASSEGGAGNTIYF. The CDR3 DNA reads TGTGCCAGCAGTGAAGGTGGGGCTGGAAACACCATATATTTT.